A selection of T cell receptor beta chains follows, all from one sample in a study of Ad26.COV2.S vaccination and SARS-CoV-2 variants. The method was immunoSEQ multiplex PCR; TCRdb's version includes in-frame clones alone and lacks a portion of them. The top ten clones hold around 4.2% of a sample with 350,000 to 450,000 clones, approximately 90% of them seen once. The sequences come from peripheral blood, collected after recovery from COVID-19. The receptors were gathered from a human donor who had recovered from COVID-19. Each CDR3 is given without its conserved first and last residue. D genes are given only for firm matches.

D,V,J,CDR3
TRBD2,TRBV10-3,TRBJ2-7,AISDPGGEQY
TRBD1,TRBV4-3,TRBJ1-2,ASSQDGQGDYGYT
NA,TRBV10-3,TRBJ2-5,AITPTVVTQY
NA,TRBV7-2,TRBJ2-7,ASRLADVSYEQY
NA,TRBV19,TRBJ1-2,ASRVSAGNYGYT
TRBD2,TRBV6-6,TRBJ2-7,ASSYTGTSAYEQY
TRBD1,TRBV9,TRBJ2-7,ASSGTGPTFSEQY
NA,TRBV25-1,TRBJ1-1,ASMRMANEAF
TRBD1,TRBV2,TRBJ1-5,ASRPWDRGLDQPQH
NA,TRBV13,TRBJ2-5,ASSPTASQETQY
NA,TRBV2,TRBJ2-3,ASSEPSGSTDTQY
NA,TRBV27,TRBJ1-5,ASSLVPDSNQPQH
NA,TRBV10-3,TRBJ2-3,AISEDPGGTDTQY
NA,TRBV2,TRBJ1-1,ASRFLKLNTEAF
NA,TRBV18,TRBJ1-1,ASSPGRDTEAF
NA,TRBV5-6,TRBJ2-7,ASSGYTFSYEQY
NA,TRBV6-1,TRBJ2-1,AVGSGNEQF
NA,TRBV19,TRBJ1-1,ASSYRENTEAF
TRBD2,TRBV11-2,TRBJ2-1,ASSAGLAVSEQF
TRBD1,TRBV7-3,TRBJ1-3,ASSLNRGSGNTIY
NA,TRBV19,TRBJ2-1,ASSSTYEGYNEQF
NA,TRBV12-3/TRBV12-4,TRBJ1-6,ASSGPINSPLH
NA,TRBV5-4,TRBJ1-2,ASSFPRNDGYT
TRBD1,TRBV2,TRBJ1-2,ASSGRGSIYGYT
NA,TRBV12-3/TRBV12-4,TRBJ1-1,ASRLGEFTEAF
TRBD1,TRBV9,TRBJ1-4,ASSPRDRGGTNEKLF
NA,TRBV5-1,TRBJ1-1,ASSLVGGDTEAF
TRBD2,TRBV5-4,TRBJ2-2,ASSFPGLADTGELF
TRBD2,TRBV10-3,TRBJ2-5,AISEGLAAPQETQY
NA,TRBV18,TRBJ2-2,ASSPQSDAGELF
NA,TRBV10-3,TRBJ2-3,ATLDGASPATDTQY
TRBD2,TRBV24-1,TRBJ2-3,ATSDPGSGGSTDTQY
NA,TRBV13,TRBJ1-2,ASIEAGVYGYT
TRBD1,TRBV5-1,TRBJ1-2,ASSPETGNYGYT
TRBD1,TRBV19,TRBJ2-7,ASSPGQGRGAYEQY
NA,TRBV6-1,TRBJ1-2,ASSESGSYGYT
TRBD1,TRBV6-5,TRBJ1-1,ASTLRDRAAF
NA,TRBV3-1/TRBV3-2,TRBJ2-2,ASSQDLSGELF
NA,TRBV23-1,TRBJ1-1,ASSLRQNKPLRNRGIEAF
NA,TRBV6-5,TRBJ2-1,ASSYSAGSEQF
NA,TRBV27,TRBJ1-6,ASQPIAGLNNSPLH
NA,TRBV5-1,TRBJ1-2,ASSLDRDYGYT
NA,TRBV7-9,TRBJ2-5,ASSFPGRGQTQY
TRBD1,TRBV6-5,TRBJ2-1,ASSSKPGQGLDEQF
NA,TRBV2,TRBJ2-7,ASSEALLGAAGLYEQY
NA,TRBV4-1,TRBJ1-2,ASSQPTGTNYGYT
NA,TRBV9,TRBJ2-7,ASSNGRGDYEQY
NA,TRBV7-9,TRBJ2-5,ASSLQGKETQY
NA,TRBV10-2,TRBJ2-1,ASNVPEQF
NA,TRBV11-2,TRBJ1-4,ASSERQQPNEKLF
NA,TRBV4-1,TRBJ2-1,ASSQEFSQGSSYNEQF
TRBD1,TRBV4-3,TRBJ1-2,ASSQEPGQLYGYT
TRBD1,TRBV10-3,TRBJ1-2,AISERQGAMNYGYT